This TCR beta chain came from a study of cytotoxic CD8 clonotypes in ibrutinib-treated CLL. In the study overall: Enrolment comprised about 10 relapsed/refractory and some 15 treatment-naive patients; fewer than 18 were IGHV unmutated.

Clones were read by immunoSEQ multiplex PCR, and TCRdb kept only the in-frame ones, dropping some. The sample records about 25,000 clones, around 74% being singletons. By frequency in the sample, this clone is medium-sized. Other nucleotide sequences in the sample specify the same CDR3. The ends were cut back, 4 bases at V and 3 bases at J, with 15 bases in the middle. The CDR3 sequence is 15 residues long. Germline values: CDR1 SGHRS, CDR2 YFSETQ. This specimen was PBMCs, taken at disease progression, from a patient treated with ibrutinib. This chain links TRBV5-1 with TRBJ2-3, with D perhaps being TRBD1 or TRBD2 (6 bases each). The sequence derives from a human donor with chronic lymphocytic leukemia. The CDR3 loop reads CASSKEGGSTDTQYF. In DNA, the CDR3 is TGCGCCAGCAGCAAGGAGGGGGGTAGTACAGATACGCAGTATTTT.